Below are 2 T cell receptor beta chains sequenced from a single sample in a study of shared clonotypes between healthy human individuals. Using immunoSEQ multiplex PCR, the repertoire was profiled, and TCRdb retains in-frame clones only, with some absent. The data contain more than 400,000 clones, over 70% of them seen just once; the ten biggest clones take up about 12%. The sequencing input was PBMCs. The origin of the receptors is a woman between 40 and 55 years old in good health. Some clones in this sample may be carry-over from other donors' samples.

This chain joins TRBV7-9 and TRBJ2-7; 7 bases match TRBD1. Germline assignment: CDR1 SEHNR and CDR2 FQNEAQ (reference sequence). The CDR3 loop spans 14 amino acids. V shed 2 bases, J shed 5 bases, and the junction held 6 bases outside the gene matches. CDR3 sequence: CASSLSRQGHEQYF. CDR3 in DNA: TGTGCCAGCAGCTTATCCAGACAGGGCCACGAGCAGTACTTC.

On this clone itself: It is likely a read error: a sequence one base away is far more abundant. The gene calls are TRBV4-1 and TRBJ2-2; the D gene is possibly TRBD2 (5 bases). CDR1 is MGHRA and CDR2 is YSYEKL in the germline V gene. This CDR3 spans 13 amino acids. This CDR3 reads CASSQSNTGELLF. The CDR3 nucleotides read TGCGCCAGCAGCCAGAGTAACACCGGGGAGCTGCTTTTT.